Presented here are 30 T cell receptor beta chains from one specimen sequenced in a study of CD8 T cells in Susac syndrome. Random hexamers were used to reverse transcribe the RNA input (roughly 0.5 to 1 ug). TCRdb reanalysed the immunoSEQ multiplex PCR reads using MiXCR and keeps one entry per CDR3 protein. The sample gives about 400,000 distinct CDR3 sequences, more than 70% of which show up once; about 0.12% is in the top ten. The source material was CD8+ T cells from PBMCs. The receptor source for this set is a human donor with multiple sclerosis.

This clonotype was detected a few times. This rearrangement joins TRBV6-8 to TRBJ1-1, with no clear D. V was cut by 6 bases and J by 8 bases, with 13 bases left in between. The CDR3 has 12 amino acids. Per the germline V gene, CDR1 is MNHGY and CDR2 is SAAAGT. CDR3 nucleotide sequence: TGTGCCAGCAGATTTTACTACCCCGAAGCTTTCTTT. This translates into CASRFYYPEAFF.

This chain uses TRBV27 with TRBJ2-7, with 8 bases lining up with TRBD1. Germline values: CDR1 MNHEY, CDR2 SMNVEV (reference sequence). This CDR3 is built from 19 residues. The V and J ends lost 5 bases and 4 bases, in that order; junction bases with no gene match: 22. CDR3 DNA: TGTGCCAGCAGTCTAACCCCTCCCATAGACAGGGGTTCTTCGTACGAGCAGTACTTC. Translated: CASSLTPPIDRGSSYEQYF.

This clonotype was counted a few times. The chain uses TRBV11-3 and TRBJ2-7; D call uncertain. With 5 bases removed from V and 1 base from J, the gap between germline ends came to 12 bases. The V gene's germline CDR1 is SGHNT and CDR2 YENEEA. The CDR3 runs to 14 residues. Written as DNA, the CDR3 is TGTGCCAGCAGCCCTCGGACGGAATCCTACGAGCAGTACTTC. Its protein product is CASSPRTESYEQYF.

A single count supports this clonotype. This chain uses TRBV5-4 with TRBJ2-1; the D is unclear. Germline V gene data show CDR1 as SGHNT and CDR2 as YYREEE (reference sequence). This CDR3 spans 12 amino acids. Trimming pared 0 bases from V and 8 bases from J, leaving 6 bases between. CDR3 sequence reads: CASSLVEHEQFF. CDR3 nucleotide sequence: TGTGCCAGCAGCTTGGTGGAACATGAGCAGTTCTTC.

The chain is built from TRBV7-8 and TRBJ1-1; 7 bases are shared with TRBD1. The germline V gene encodes CDR1 SGHVS and CDR2 FQNEAQ. Unmatched junction bases numbered 8, after V lost 4 bases and J lost 6 bases. This CDR3 region has 14 residues. This CDR3 is CASSSTRQGPEAFF. Written as DNA, the CDR3 is TGTGCCAGCAGCTCCACCCGACAGGGTCCTGAAGCTTTCTTT.

The chain links TRBV20-1 to TRBJ2-1; a weak D match, TRBD1 (7 bases). This CDR3 region has 14 residues. Germline values: CDR1 DFQATT, CDR2 SNEGSKA (reference sequence). Trimming removed 7 bases at V and 8 bases at J, with 21 bases between. Here the CDR3 reads CSGKPGGFSYEQFF. The CDR3 DNA reads as TGCAGTGGGAAGCCAGGGGGGTTTAGCTATGAGCAGTTCTTC.

The J gene is TRBJ1-2, the V gene TRBV7-9; tentative D call: TRBD1 (5 bases). Trimming shortened V by 4 bases and J by 7 bases, and 16 bases separated the two germline ends. The CDR3 length is 14 residues. Germline CDR1 is SEHNR and CDR2 is FQNEAQ (reference sequence). CDR3 coding DNA: TGTGCCAGCAGCTCCTCCGGGGACGGCGGTGGCTACACCTTC. Translated, it gives CASSSSGDGGGYTF.

This sequence joins TRBV20-1 and TRBJ2-1, with TRBD2 matching 8 bases. In germline, CDR1 is DFQATT, CDR2 SNEGSKA (reference sequence). The CDR3 has 16 amino acids. Germline trimming cut 3 bases from V and 8 bases from J; bases unmatched to any gene: 15. DNA for the CDR3: TGCAGTGCTAGTGCAATAACGCGCGGGAGGAAGGATGAGCAGTTCTTC. Its translation is CSASAITRGRKDEQFF.

The chain has TRBV6-6 and TRBJ2-7; 9 positions match TRBD2. The V and J ends lost 4 bases and 6 bases, in that order; junction bases with no gene match: 7. This CDR3 spans 14 amino acids. Germline-derived CDR1 and CDR2 are MNHNY and SVGAGI (reference sequence). The CDR3 protein is CASSSSGGFLEQYF. CDR3 nucleotides: TGTGCCAGCAGTTCGAGCGGGGGGTTTCTCGAGCAGTACTTC.

V is TRBV5-6 and J is TRBJ1-6, with D possibly matching TRBD1 (5 bases). Germline V gene sequence: CDR1 SGHDT, CDR2 YYEEEE. This CDR3 has 14 residues. The ends were cut back, 3 bases at V and 7 bases at J, with 11 bases in the middle. CDR3 nucleotide sequence: TGTGCCAGCAGCTCCGGGACTATGAATTCACCCCTCCACTTT. The encoded protein is CASSSGTMNSPLHF. Complete variable domain (other parts from reference TRBV5-6 and TRBJ1-6): DAGVTQSPTHLIKTRGQQVTLRCSPKSGHDTVSWYQQALGQGPQFIFQYYEEEERQRGNFPDRFSGHQFPNYSSELNVNALLLGDSALYLCASSSGTMNSPLHFGNGTRLTVT.

The rearrangement uses TRBV27 and TRBJ1-4; the D gene is possibly TRBD1 (5 bases). Germline V gene sequence: CDR1 MNHEY, CDR2 SMNVEV (reference sequence). V lost 2 bases to trimming and J lost 1 base, with 8 bases between them. The CDR3 runs 15 residues. The chain's CDR3 is CASSLQGLTNEKLFF. The CDR3 nucleotides read TGTGCCAGCAGTTTACAGGGCTTAACTAATGAAAAACTGTTTTTT.

This chain links TRBV5-1 with TRBJ2-2; no firm D call. The CDR3 runs 16 residues. Trimming removed 0 bases at V and 0 bases at J, with 9 bases between. CDR1 is SGHRS, CDR2 YFSETQ, per germline. CDR3 nucleotides: TGCGCCAGCAGCTTGGGTTACCAATCGAACACCGGGGAGCTGTTTTTT. Protein product: CASSLGYQSNTGELFF.

The chain recombines TRBV4-1 with TRBJ1-3; TRBD1 matches 7 bases. The V gene's germline CDR1 is MGHRA and CDR2 YSYEKL. The CDR3 runs 14 residues. V gave up 6 bases and J gave up 0 bases; unmatched junction bases: 2. CDR3 nucleotides: TGCGCCAGCAGGCCAGGGGGCTCTGGAAACACCATATATTTT. This sequence encodes CASRPGGSGNTIYF.

This clonotype occurred a few times. The chain recombines TRBV6-1 with TRBJ1-1; D remains unclear. The CDR3 is 16 amino acids. With 5 bases removed from V and 0 bases from J, the gap between germline ends came to 16 bases. In germline, CDR1 is MNHNS, CDR2 SASEGT. The CDR3 spells CASSTTSILMNTEAFF. DNA of the CDR3: TGTGCCAGCAGTACCACATCGATTCTAATGAACACTGAAGCTTTCTTT.

This clonotype was counted a few times. This chain connects TRBV10-2 to TRBJ2-7, with 12 bases matching TRBD2. After removal of 0 bases from V and 3 bases from J, the junction contained 3 bases not matched to a gene. This CDR3 spans 16 amino acids. Germline CDR1 is WSHSY and CDR2 is SAAADI. The CDR3 DNA sequence: TGCGCCAGCAGTGAGTCGACTAGCGGGAGTCTCTACGAGCAGTACTTC. As protein: CASSESTSGSLYEQYF.

The rearrangement links TRBV10-2 to TRBJ2-1; 11 bases are a match to TRBD2. The junction had 7 bases not matched to a gene; V was cut back by 6 bases and J by 0 bases. Germline V lookup: CDR1 WSHSY, CDR2 SAAADI. This CDR3 is 17 amino acids long. The CDR3, as DNA: TGCGCCAGCAGGGGGACGCTAGCGGGGGGCTCCTACAATGAGCAGTTCTTC. It yields the protein CASRGTLAGGSYNEQFF.

The chain joins TRBV14 to TRBJ2-1, with TRBD2 matching over 7 bases. The germline gives CDR1 SGHDN, CDR2 FVKESK. The CDR3 is 16 residues long. The ends lost 0 bases at V and 5 bases at J; junction bases unmatched: 7. CDR3 DNA: TGTGCCAGCAGCCAAGACAGACTAGCCCCCCACAATGAGCAGTTCTTC. It translates to CASSQDRLAPHNEQFF.

V is TRBV2 and J is TRBJ1-1, with 9 bases matching TRBD1. The CDR3 extends over 16 amino acids. Germline V CDR1 and CDR2: SNHLY, FYNNEI. V shed 4 bases, J shed 5 bases, and the junction held 11 bases outside the gene matches. The CDR3 DNA sequence: TGTGCCAGCAGTGTCGGTAGGCAGGACAGGGGAACTGAAGCTTTCTTT. This sequence encodes CASSVGRQDRGTEAFF.

The gene calls are TRBV28 and TRBJ2-7; D ambiguous. Germline-derived CDR1 and CDR2 are MDHEN and SYDVKM. Trimming removed 4 bases at V and 4 bases at J, with 20 bases between. The CDR3 has 16 residues. As DNA, the CDR3 is TGTGCCAGCAGTTCGGTTGGTCTCAGCGAACGATACGAGCAGTACTTC. Residues: CASSSVGLSERYEQYF.

The CDR3 region is CASRNREGGNEQFF. CDR3 bases: TGTGCCAGCAGAAACCGGGAGGGGGGCAATGAGCAGTTCTTC. This rearrangement joins TRBV5-5 to TRBJ2-1, with 8 bases fitting TRBD2. Germline CDR1 reads SGHKS; CDR2 reads YYEKEE (reference sequence). The CDR3 has 14 residues. With 5 bases clipped from V and 6 bases from J, the junction kept 7 bases outside the gene matches.

This chain joins TRBV18 and TRBJ1-2, with D unclear. The CDR3 runs to 16 residues. The germline gives CDR1 KGHSH, CDR2 LQKENI. V dropped 3 bases and J dropped 0 bases, with 14 bases sitting between them. CDR3 coding DNA: TGTGCCAGCTCACCGAATGATCCGGGGACTAACTATGGCTACACCTTC. As protein: CASSPNDPGTNYGYTF.

This clonotype was seen just once. The chain couples TRBV20-1 to TRBJ1-5, with a possible D match to TRBD1 (6 bases). The V end was cut by 0 bases, the J end by 7 bases, with 13 bases between. This CDR3 spans 14 amino acids. CDR1 and CDR2 (germline): DFQATT, SNEGSKA (reference sequence). The CDR3 here is CSARDRGYGQPQHF. The CDR3 bases are TGCAGTGCTAGAGATAGGGGGTACGGGCAGCCCCAGCATTTT.

The chain carries TRBV29-1 and TRBJ1-2; D remains ambiguous. CDR1 is SQVTM and CDR2 is ANQGSEA in the germline V gene. The CDR3 runs to 9 residues. V dropped 6 bases and J dropped 6 bases, with 5 bases sitting between them. The CDR3 nucleotides read TGCAGCGTGCCCGATGGCTACACCTTC. Translation: CSVPDGYTF.

J is TRBJ1-6 and V is TRBV7-4; maybe TRBD1 (6 bases). Germline V gene data show CDR1 as SGHVT and CDR2 as SQSDAQ. This CDR3 has 17 amino acids. The ends were cut back, 6 bases at V and 3 bases at J, with 18 bases in the middle. CDR3 sequence reads: CASRRPGPDSYNSPLHF. The CDR3 DNA sequence: TGTGCCAGCAGGCGTCCCGGTCCGGACAGCTATAATTCACCCCTCCACTTT.

The rearrangement joins TRBV27 to TRBJ2-1; TRBD2 matches 11 bases. Germline-derived CDR1 and CDR2 are MNHEY and SMNVEV (reference sequence). Trimming cost V 0 bases and J 7 bases; bases outside gene matches: 14. The CDR3 runs to 19 residues. CDR3: CASSLSPVIAGGPRNEQFF. CDR3 coding DNA: TGTGCCAGCAGTTTATCCCCCGTGATAGCGGGAGGGCCTCGGAATGAGCAGTTCTTC.

The chain combines TRBV11-2 with TRBJ1-1; 8 bases line up with TRBD1. With 1 base clipped from V and 6 bases from J, the junction kept 4 bases outside the gene matches. This CDR3 spans 14 amino acids. Germline values: CDR1 SGHAT, CDR2 FQNNGV. CDR3 protein: CASSLVQGASEAFF. The CDR3 DNA is TGTGCCAGCAGCTTAGTTCAGGGGGCCTCTGAAGCTTTCTTT.

A few counts support this clonotype. The J gene is TRBJ2-7, the V gene TRBV7-6; TRBD1 might be the D (6 bases). Germline lookup yields CDR1 SGHVS and CDR2 FNYEAQ. Trimming cost V 3 bases and J 2 bases, with 11 bases left between them. CDR3 length: 14 residues. The CDR3: CASSLTGGAYEQYF. The CDR3 coding sequence is TGTGCCAGCAGCTTGACAGGAGGCGCCTACGAGCAGTACTTC.

The chain recombines TRBV29-1 with TRBJ2-3, with 11 bases that match TRBD2. V lost 3 bases, J lost 0 bases, and 5 bases stayed unmatched. CDR1 SQVTM and CDR2 ANQGSEA come from the germline V gene. The CDR3 consists of 16 residues. DNA of the CDR3: TGCAGCGTTGACGGGCTAGCGGGAGGAAGCACAGATACGCAGTATTTT. Protein sequence: CSVDGLAGGSTDTQYF.

The chain carries TRBV19 and TRBJ1-1; D call uncertain. The V and J ends lost 7 bases and 3 bases respectively, with 9 bases between them. The CDR3 is 12 amino acids. Germline CDR1 LNHDA, CDR2 SQIVND (reference sequence). CDR3: CASMSADTEAFF. The CDR3 region has the DNA TGTGCCAGTATGTCGGCCGACACTGAAGCTTTCTTT.

This sequence joins TRBV27 and TRBJ2-7, with TRBD1 matching over 9 bases. Trimming cost V 6 bases and J 6 bases; bases outside gene matches: 12. This CDR3 has 15 amino acids. Germline CDR1 is MNHEY and CDR2 is SMNVEV (reference sequence). CDR3 in amino acids: CASSLLGDRAGEQYF. In nucleotides, the CDR3 is TGTGCCAGCAGCCTTCTAGGGGACAGGGCCGGCGAGCAGTACTTC.